The entry below describes one TCR beta chain. This sample was taken from a study of cytomegalovirus exposure and HLA in healthy donors. Trimming cost V 3 bases and J 3 bases, with 16 bases left between them. Germline loops: CDR1 SGHRS, CDR2 YFSETQ. The CDR3 runs to 15 residues. 13 Jbeta primers and 60 Vbeta primers were used for the PCR. Profiling relied on immunoSEQ multiplex PCR, and the TCRdb table lists in-frame clones only, not all of them. The table has approximately 89,000 clones, about three quarters seen once. This receptor was obtained from a man aged 25-45 years in good health and CMV-seropositive. The chain couples TRBV5-1 to TRBJ2-7; the D gene is possibly TRBD2 (6 bases). Sequencing was done on a sample of PBMCs. CDR3 residues: CASSSGWGDRYEQYF. CDR3 coding DNA: TGCGCCAGCAGCTCCGGATGGGGGGACCGCTACGAGCAGTACTTC.